Presented here are 25 T cell receptor beta chains from one specimen sequenced in a study of cytomegalovirus exposure and HLA in healthy donors. Primers for the PCR totalled 60 Vbeta and 13 Jbeta. Measured with immunoSEQ multiplex PCR; TCRdb has only the in-frame clones, and not every one. The repertoire holds 130,000 or so clones, with around 80% as singletons. Sequenced input: PBMCs. Receptor source: a man aged 18 to 29 in good health and CMV-seropositive.

The chain joins TRBV6-1 to TRBJ1-5; the D gene is possibly TRBD1 (5 bases). V was trimmed by 1 base and J by 0 bases, leaving 7 bases between them. The V gene's germline CDR1 is MNHNS and CDR2 SASEGT. The CDR3 consists of 15 residues. CDR3 DNA: TGTGCCAGCAGTGAAGGACAGTATAGCAATCAGCCCCAGCATTTT. Protein: CASSEGQYSNQPQHF.

The V and J genes are TRBV6-5 and TRBJ2-7; 10 bases line up with TRBD1. J gave up 5 bases and V 0 bases, and 4 bases lay outside the gene matches. This CDR3 has 15 residues. Germline V CDR1 and CDR2: MNHEY, SVGAGI. The CDR3 nucleotides are TGTGCCAGCAGTTACTCGACAGGGGGCTTCGACGAGCAGTACTTC. Its protein product is CASSYSTGGFDEQYF.

Points on this clone: The identical CDR3 is also encoded by other nucleotide sequences in the sample. The chain combines TRBV19 with TRBJ1-5; TRBD1 aligns across 9 bases. V dropped 5 bases and J dropped 4; count of bases not matched to a gene: 3. Germline V gene data show CDR1 as LNHDA and CDR2 as SQIVND (reference sequence). This CDR3 comprises 14 residues. This CDR3 reads CASSGQGSNQPQHF. In DNA, the CDR3 is TGTGCCAGTAGTGGACAGGGGTCTAATCAGCCCCAGCATTTT.

The V and J genes are TRBV28 and TRBJ2-6, with 8 bases that match TRBD1. V trimming: 4 bases; J trimming: 0 bases; junction bases outside the gene matches: 5. Germline V lookup: CDR1 MDHEN, CDR2 SYDVKM. The CDR3 runs 17 residues. CDR3 sequence: CASSSTGAISGANVLTF. CDR3 DNA: TGTGCCAGCAGTTCGACAGGGGCAATCTCTGGGGCCAACGTCCTGACTTTC.

The chain has TRBV28 and TRBJ1-1; no clear D. V was cut by 5 bases and J by 5 bases, with 6 bases left in between. The length of the CDR3 is 11 residues. Looked up from germline, CDR1 is MDHEN and CDR2 is SYDVKM. The CDR3 region is CASSKRTEAFF. As DNA, the CDR3 is TGTGCCAGCAGTAAGAGGACTGAAGCTTTCTTT.

The chain recombines TRBV6-5 with TRBJ2-7; TRBD1 matches at 12 bases. CDR1 and CDR2 from the germline V gene are MNHEY and SVGAGI. With 4 bases clipped from V and 7 bases from J, the junction kept 5 bases outside the gene matches. The CDR3 totals 14 residues. The DNA for the CDR3 is TGTGCCAGCAGTTGGGGACAGGGGGCAGGAGAGCAGTACTTC. Its translation: CASSWGQGAGEQYF.

This CDR3 is CASSLAGWGHRGEAFF. The CDR3 DNA reads as TGTGCCAGCAGCTTGGCCGGATGGGGGCACAGGGGTGAAGCTTTCTTT. V usage is TRBV5-4 and J usage is TRBJ1-1; 7 positions match TRBD1. The V and J ends lost 0 bases and 7 bases, in that order; junction bases with no gene match: 12. Per germline, CDR1 SGHNT and CDR2 YYREEE (reference sequence). This CDR3 is built from 16 residues.

This chain uses TRBV7-9 with TRBJ2-1; TRBD2 matches 11 bases. V shed 3 bases and J 0 bases; nucleotides not matched to a gene: 4. The CDR3 runs to 17 residues. Germline V lookup: CDR1 SEHNR, CDR2 FQNEAQ (reference sequence). The CDR3 is CASSLKGLADSYNEQFF. CDR3 DNA sequence: TGTGCCAGCAGCTTGAAGGGACTAGCGGACTCCTACAATGAGCAGTTCTTC.

This sequence joins TRBV7-9 and TRBJ2-3, with a possible D match to TRBD2 (6 bases). This CDR3 is built from 17 residues. V was shortened by 1 base and J by 2 bases, with 16 bases between the two germline ends. In germline, CDR1 is SEHNR, CDR2 FQNEAQ (reference sequence). The CDR3 sequence is CASSLGRGAGLTDTQYF. The DNA of the CDR3 is TGTGCCAGCAGCTTAGGGCGCGGGGCGGGGCTCACAGATACGCAGTATTTT.

The gene calls are TRBV2 and TRBJ2-7; 7 bases align to TRBD1. Germline trimming cut 0 bases from V and 4 bases from J; bases unmatched to any gene: 6. Germline V lookup: CDR1 SNHLY, CDR2 FYNNEI. This CDR3 region has 15 residues. CDR3 sequence: CASSEAGTDLYEQYF. The CDR3 region has the DNA TGTGCCAGCAGTGAAGCGGGGACAGATTTATACGAGCAGTACTTC.

This clone has a handful of counts. V gene TRBV28 combines with J gene TRBJ2-1; possibly TRBD2 for D (6 bases). CDR3 length: 17 residues. The germline V gene has CDR1 MDHEN and CDR2 SYDVKM. Trimming removed 4 bases from V and 5 bases from J, with 21 bases in between. The CDR3 DNA follows: TGTGCCAGCAGTTCGGTGATATGGCGTCGGGGGAACAATGAGCAGTTCTTC. It specifies CASSSVIWRRGNNEQFF.

The chain is built from TRBV4-1 and TRBJ2-1; D is uncertain. In germline, CDR1 is MGHRA, CDR2 YSYEKL. This CDR3 is 15 amino acids long. The germline V and J ends were trimmed by 0 bases and 5 bases, with 11 bases remaining between them. CDR3 nucleotide sequence: TGCGCCAGCAGCCAAGATTCCACCCACAACAATGAGCAGTTCTTC. This encodes CASSQDSTHNNEQFF.

The CDR3 DNA is TGTGCCAGCAGCTTCGGCAGGGGGCTGTCTTACACCTTC. It yields the protein CASSFGRGLSYTF. The J gene is TRBJ1-2, the V gene TRBV5-6; 8 bases map to TRBD1. Germline values: CDR1 SGHDT, CDR2 YYEEEE. Trimming at V came to 2 bases and at J to 11 bases, leaving 8 bases not matched to a gene. There are 13 residues in the CDR3.

The rearrangement joins TRBV29-1 to TRBJ2-1; 7 positions agree with TRBD2. Germline values: CDR1 SQVTM, CDR2 ANQGSEA. J lost 0 bases, V lost 0 bases, and 5 bases had no gene match. The CDR3 is 16 amino acids. CDR3 bases: TGCAGCGTTGAAGAGGGGGGGACTAACTCCTACAATGAGCAGTTCTTC. It encodes CSVEEGGTNSYNEQFF.

The rearrangement joins TRBV7-2 to TRBJ1-1, with D hard to call. Germline V gives CDR1 SGHTA, CDR2 FQGNSA. V was trimmed by 2 bases and J by 1 base, leaving 5 bases between them. The CDR3 has 13 residues. CDR3 coding DNA: TGTGCCAGCAGCTTAATAGAGAACACTGAAGCTTTCTTT. Translated, it gives CASSLIENTEAFF.

The chain uses TRBV29-1 and TRBJ2-1; 10 bases agree with TRBD2. V gave up 5 bases and J gave up 7 bases; unmatched junction bases: 5. Germline V gives CDR1 SQVTM, CDR2 ANQGSEA. The CDR3 loop spans 13 amino acids. The CDR3 region has the DNA TGCAGCGTTCGGGGGACTAGCGCTAATGAGCAGTTCTTC. Translation: CSVRGTSANEQFF.

This clone showed up just once. CDR3 nucleotides: TGTGCCTGGAACCCGGTTGTAGCTAACACTGAAGCTTTCTTT. Translation gives CAWNPVVANTEAFF. The chain has TRBV30 and TRBJ1-1; D remains unclear. Germline V gene sequence: CDR1 GTSNPN, CDR2 SVGIG (reference sequence). The V and J ends lost 4 bases and 2 bases respectively, with 14 bases between them. The CDR3 loop spans 14 amino acids. Full variable domain (outside the CDR3, taken from reference TRBV30 and TRBJ1-1): SQTIHQWPATLVQPVGSPLSLECTVEGTSNPNLYWYRQAAGRGLQLLFYSVGIGQISSEVPQNLSASRPQDRQFILSSKKLLLSDSGFYLCAWNPVVANTEAFFGQGTRLTVV.

The chain has TRBV6-5 and TRBJ1-4; D perhaps matches TRBD1 (6 bases). The CDR3 sequence is 12 residues long. CDR1 and CDR2 from the germline V gene are MNHEY and SVGAGI. With 4 bases removed from V and 8 bases from J, the gap between germline ends came to 8 bases. Here the CDR3 reads CASSWGGEKLFF. The CDR3 coding sequence is TGTGCCAGCAGTTGGGGGGGCGAAAAACTGTTTTTT.

This sequence joins TRBV14 and TRBJ2-5, with D maybe TRBD1 (6 bases). The CDR3 totals 15 residues. Germline V gene data show CDR1 as SGHDN and CDR2 as FVKESK. The ends were cut back, 0 bases at V and 4 bases at J, with 12 bases in the middle. The CDR3 coding sequence is TGTGCCAGCAGCCAAGACTGGGGGCCAACAGAGACCCAGTACTTC. Encoded protein: CASSQDWGPTETQYF.

The chain is built from TRBV7-9 and TRBJ2-5; D may be TRBD2 (5 bases). Germline assignment: CDR1 SEHNR and CDR2 FQNEAQ (reference sequence). This CDR3 is 15 amino acids long. The V gene lost 4 bases and the J gene lost 3 bases, with 15 bases spanning the gap. The CDR3 spells CASSSHGRGEETQYF. The CDR3 region has the DNA TGTGCCAGCAGCTCCCATGGACGGGGTGAAGAGACCCAGTACTTC.

The V and J genes are TRBV4-1 and TRBJ2-7; 9 nucleotides match TRBD2. The germline V gene has CDR1 MGHRA and CDR2 YSYEKL. Germline trimming cut 1 base from V and 2 bases from J; bases unmatched to any gene: 3. The CDR3 runs 15 residues. The CDR3: CASSQGGLATYEQYF. In nucleotides, the CDR3 is TGCGCCAGCAGCCAAGGGGGACTAGCAACCTACGAGCAGTACTTC.

This clone was observed once. The V call is TRBV28, the J call TRBJ1-4; the D gene is possibly TRBD1 (5 bases). Germline-derived CDR1 and CDR2 are MDHEN and SYDVKM. The CDR3 is made up of 14 amino acids. Trimming took off 7 bases at V and 3 bases at J, with 12 bases between the two ends. CDR3 amino acids: CASTLGGANEKLFF. The CDR3 DNA follows: TGTGCCAGCACCCTGGGGGGGGCTAATGAAAAACTGTTTTTT.

The chain carries TRBV7-6 and TRBJ1-4; perhaps TRBD1 as D (5 bases). Germline V gives CDR1 SGHVS, CDR2 FNYEAQ. V was trimmed by 1 base and J by 6 bases, leaving 12 bases between them. This CDR3 spans 15 amino acids. The CDR3 nucleotides read TGTGCCAGCAGCTTAGGCGGGGACGAGCATGAAAAACTGTTTTTT. Amino acid sequence: CASSLGGDEHEKLFF.

This clone was seen a few times. The gene calls are TRBV25-1 and TRBJ1-4; a possible D gene is TRBD1 (5 bases). This CDR3 contains 16 residues. Germline-derived CDR1 and CDR2 are MGHDK and SYGVNS. The V end was cut by 3 bases, the J end by 7 bases, with 18 bases between. CDR3 region: CASSEGRLRGPEKLFF. CDR3 DNA: TGTGCCAGCAGTGAGGGGCGGCTAAGAGGTCCTGAAAAACTGTTTTTT. Looking up the rest from reference TRBV25-1 and TRBJ1-4 gives the full variable domain: EADIYQTPRYLVIGTGKKITLECSQTMGHDKMYWYQQDPGMELHLIHYSYGVNSTEKGDLSSESTVSRIRTEHFPLTLESARPSHTSQYLCASSEGRLRGPEKLFFGSGTQLSVL.

V gene TRBV5-1 combines with J gene TRBJ2-6; 7 nucleotides line up with TRBD1. This CDR3 has 17 amino acids. The germline V gene encodes CDR1 SGHRS and CDR2 YFSETQ. The V gene end was trimmed by 0 bases and the J gene end by 1 base; junction bases not matched to a gene: 4. The CDR3 bases are TGCGCCAGCAGCTTGGACAGGGGAGTGTCTGGGGCCAACGTCCTGACTTTC. As protein: CASSLDRGVSGANVLTF.